This T cell receptor (beta chain) stems from a study of OX40 agonist ivuxolimab in advanced cancers. Germline V lookup: CDR1 SGHRS, CDR2 YFSETQ. The CDR3 loop spans 16 amino acids. V was pared by 1 base and J by 0 bases, with 3 bases of the junction left unmatched. Repertoires were generated with immunoSEQ multiplex PCR, while TCRdb's copy carries only in-frame clones and drops some. The sample lists 90,000 to 150,000 clones; approximately 90% were seen once. Material: CD4+ or CD8+ T cells sorted from blood, obtained in a trial of the OX40 agonist ivuxolimab. The chain couples TRBV5-1 to TRBJ2-2; TRBD2 aligns across 7 bases. The source is an adult with an advanced solid tumor such as melanoma, head and neck, liver or kidney cancer. DNA for the CDR3: TGCGCCAGCAGCTTGTCGGGGGGAGCGAACACCGGGGAGCTGTTTTTT. Its translation: CASSLSGGANTGELFF.